These 5 T cell receptor beta chains share one sample of origin, sequenced in a study of control samples from healthy donors and cancer patients. TCRdb keeps only in-frame clones here, not all; method: immunoSEQ multiplex PCR. The sample has 400,000 to 500,000 clones; around 90% are singletons. Sequences were obtained from PBMCs. The source is a man aged 35 to 55 with head and neck cancer.

This clone has only one observation. The rearrangement links TRBV19 to TRBJ1-5; D unresolved. Trimming took off 6 bases at V and 5 bases at J, with 14 bases between the two ends. The CDR3 consists of 14 residues. Per the germline V gene, CDR1 is LNHDA and CDR2 is SQIVND (reference sequence). This CDR3 is CASSSAADYQPQHF. CDR3 DNA sequence: TGTGCCAGTAGCTCGGCAGCCGATTATCAGCCCCAGCATTTT.

J is TRBJ2-1 and V is TRBV29-1; D perhaps matches TRBD2 (6 bases). The CDR3 totals 14 residues. Trimming removed 6 bases at V and 2 bases at J, with 14 bases between. Germline V gene data show CDR1 as SQVTM and CDR2 as ANQGSEA. CDR3 sequence reads: CSVAKEGPYNEQFF. The CDR3, as DNA: TGCAGCGTCGCTAAGGAGGGCCCCTACAATGAGCAGTTCTTC.

The genes are TRBV6-5 and TRBJ1-1, with D possibly matching TRBD1 (6 bases). Germline loops: CDR1 MNHEY, CDR2 SVGAGI. V shed 0 bases and J shed 5 bases, with 13 bases lying between them. CDR3 size: 15 residues. CDR3: CASSYSITGRTEAFF. CDR3 nucleotide sequence: TGTGCCAGCAGTTACTCGATCACAGGGAGGACTGAAGCTTTCTTT.

CDR3: CASGIGTGLPGVEQYF. CDR3 coding DNA: TGTGCCAGCGGAATAGGTACGGGACTCCCTGGGGTGGAGCAGTACTTC. The chain couples TRBV11-2 to TRBJ2-7; D perhaps matches TRBD2 (6 bases). Trimming cost V 8 bases and J 7 bases, with 27 bases left between them. Germline CDR1 SGHAT, CDR2 FQNNGV. CDR3 length: 16 amino acids. The full variable domain, completed using reference TRBV11-2 and TRBJ2-7, is EAGVAQSPRYKIIEKRQSVAFWCNPISGHATLYWYQQILGQGPKLLIQFQNNGVVDDSQLPKDRFSAERLKGVDSTLKIQPAKLEDSAVYLCASGIGTGLPGVEQYFGPGTRLTVT.

This clone was recorded once. This chain links TRBV9 with TRBJ2-7; tentatively, D is TRBD1 (5 bases). Per germline, CDR1 SGDLS and CDR2 YYNGEE. The ends were cut back, 0 bases at V and 4 bases at J, with 11 bases in the middle. The CDR3 is made up of 14 amino acids. The CDR3 region is CASSVGGPGYEQYF. The CDR3 DNA sequence: TGTGCCAGCAGCGTAGGGGGCCCGGGTTACGAGCAGTACTTC.